This is a list of T cell receptor beta chains from one sample in a study of PD-L1 blockade in urothelial cancer. TCRdb's copy holds only in-frame clones and misses some; the assay was immunoSEQ multiplex PCR. The sample lists some 110,000 clones, about 89% occurring once. Sequenced material: PBMCs, taken around atezolizumab (anti-PD-L1) treatment. The source is a man in his sixties with urothelial cancer. Both conserved end residues are part of each CDR3. The D gene is left open where the match is weak. Some rows have no size entry. The others give once, few or many, or a class for an expanded clone.

CAISVEDRVAKNIQYF,TGTGCCATCAGTGTTGAGGACAGGGTAGCCAAAAACATTCAGTACTTC,TRBJ2-4,-,16,TRBD1,TRBV10-3
CASSPNPDPGTEAFF,TGTGCCAGCAGCCCTAACCCCGACCCCGGGACTGAAGCTTTCTTT,TRBJ1-1,-,15,-,TRBV7-3
CASSPRTNNEQFF,TGTGCCAGCAGCCCCCGGACAAACAATGAGCAGTTCTTC,TRBJ2-1,-,13,-,TRBV7-8
CASLRGTSYEQYF,TGTGCCAGCCTGCGGGGGACATCCTACGAGCAGTACTTC,TRBJ2-7,-,13,-,TRBV28
CASTFRDKGYGYTF,TGCGCCAGTACCTTCCGGGACAAGGGCTATGGCTACACCTTC,TRBJ1-2,few,14,-,TRBV10-2
CAWTAGGSYEQYF,TGTGCCTGGACGGCAGGGGGCTCCTACGAGCAGTACTTC,TRBJ2-7,-,13,TRBD1,TRBV30
CASSLSKGLGPSYNSPLHF,TGTGCCAGCAGTTTATCGAAGGGCCTGGGGCCCTCCTATAATTCACCCCTCCACTTT,TRBJ1-6,-,19,-,TRBV27
CASSLVGGGATGELFF,TGTGCCAGCAGCTTAGTTGGGGGGGGCGCTACCGGGGAGCTGTTTTTT,TRBJ2-2,-,16,-,TRBV11-3
CASSIRDREYEQYF,TGTGCCAGCAGTATCAGGGACAGGGAATACGAGCAGTACTTC,TRBJ2-7,-,14,TRBD1,TRBV6-6
CASSRRRTSSTDTQYF,TGTGCCAGCAGCCGTCGTCGGACATCTAGCACAGATACGCAGTATTTT,TRBJ2-3,-,16,-,TRBV7-2
CASSPSSNQPQHF,TGTGCCAGCAGCCCGAGTAGCAATCAGCCCCAGCATTTT,TRBJ1-5,-,13,-,TRBV27
CASSLAGQASGEQFF,TGCGCCAGCAGCTTGGCGGGACAGGCTTCGGGTGAGCAGTTCTTC,TRBJ2-1,-,15,TRBD1,TRBV5-1
CASSLSTGDGYTF,TGCGCCAGCAGCTTGAGCACGGGGGATGGCTACACCTTC,TRBJ1-2,-,13,-,TRBV5-1
CASSMVRGETQYF,TGTGCCAGTAGTATGGTCAGGGGGGAGACCCAGTACTTC,TRBJ2-5,-,13,TRBD1,TRBV19
CASSARAREQYF,TGTGCCAGCAGCGCACGCGCGCGGGAGCAGTACTTC,TRBJ2-7,-,12,-,TRBV7-2
CATSRERGLDVNTEAFF,TGTGCCACCAGCAGAGAAAGGGGGCTGGATGTGAACACTGAAGCTTTCTTT,TRBJ1-1,-,17,TRBD1,TRBV15
CASSPAVRYNEQFF,TGTGCCAGCTCACCTGCAGTGAGGTACAATGAGCAGTTCTTC,TRBJ2-1,-,14,-,TRBV18
CASSLRLVVNEQFF,TGTGCCAGCAGCTTGAGACTAGTGGTGAATGAGCAGTTCTTC,TRBJ2-1,-,14,-,TRBV11-2
CASSIATGQPQHF,TGTGCCAGTAGTATCGCTACGGGTCAGCCCCAGCATTTT,TRBJ1-5,-,13,-,TRBV19
CASSSDLGGAQPQHF,TGTGCCAGCAGTTCAGACCTGGGGGGGGCTCAGCCCCAGCATTTT,TRBJ1-5,-,15,-,TRBV2
CASSAGEAQHF,TGTGCCTCCTCCGCCGGGGAAGCCCAGCATTTT,TRBJ1-5,-,11,-,TRBV10-3
CSVGIGTGVYEQYF,TGCAGCGTTGGGATCGGGACAGGTGTCTACGAGCAGTACTTC,TRBJ2-7,-,14,TRBD1,TRBV29-1
CASSMGRQGVTEAFF,TGTGCCAGTAGTATGGGGCGGCAGGGGGTGACTGAAGCTTTCTTT,TRBJ1-1,-,15,TRBD1,TRBV19
CASSEQTGSYYEQFF,TGTGCCAGCAGTGAACAGACAGGGTCTTACTATGAGCAGTTCTTC,TRBJ2-1,-,15,TRBD1,TRBV2
CASSPGQTEAFF,TGTGCCAGCAGCCCGGGACAGACTGAAGCTTTCTTT,TRBJ1-1,-,12,TRBD1,TRBV7-6
CASLGWGVSEKLFF,TGTGCCAGCCTTGGCTGGGGAGTGAGTGAAAAACTGTTTTTT,TRBJ1-4,-,14,-,TRBV28
CACWGLAGQFF,TGTGCCTGCTGGGGACTAGCCGGACAGTTCTTC,TRBJ2-1,-,11,TRBD2,TRBV30
CASSLGQGIYNGYTF,TGTGCCAGCAGTTTAGGGCAGGGGATCTATAATGGCTACACCTTC,TRBJ1-2,-,15,-,TRBV28
CASSVGGEYGYTF,TGTGCCAGCAGTGTGGGGGGGGAGTATGGCTACACCTTC,TRBJ1-2,-,13,-,TRBV2
CASSWTGGNYGYTF,TGTGCCAGCAGCTGGACAGGGGGCAACTATGGCTACACCTTC,TRBJ1-2,-,14,TRBD1,TRBV7-9
CASSPLVGTGVSQPQHF,TGTGCCAGCAGCCCTCTAGTAGGGACAGGGGTAAGCCAGCCCCAGCATTTT,TRBJ1-5,-,17,TRBD1,TRBV7-2
CASSPSTGGRYEQYF,TGTGCCAGCAGCCCTTCTACAGGGGGCAGGTACGAGCAGTACTTC,TRBJ2-7,-,15,TRBD1,TRBV11-3
CASSLGAYGYTF,TGTGCCAGCAGCTTAGGGGCTTATGGCTACACCTTC,TRBJ1-2,once,12,-,TRBV7-2
CASSLDWQGTEAFF,TGTGCCAGCAGCTTAGACTGGCAGGGAACTGAAGCTTTCTTT,TRBJ1-1,few,14,-,TRBV7-9
CASSPLGNRGNTEAFF,TGTGCCAGCTCACCTCTCGGGAACAGGGGGAACACTGAAGCTTTCTTT,TRBJ1-1,once,16,TRBD1,TRBV18